These 9 T cell receptor beta chains came from one sample sequenced in a study of cytomegalovirus exposure and HLA in healthy donors. Measured with immunoSEQ multiplex PCR; TCRdb has only the in-frame clones, and not every one. The sample has hundreds of thousands of clones, roughly 88% seen once. The specimen sequenced was PBMCs. The source is a woman aged 18-29 years in good health and CMV-seronegative.

V is TRBV6-1 and J is TRBJ2-1; TRBD2 matches at 10 bases. Unmatched junction bases numbered 9, after V lost 2 bases and J lost 5 bases. The CDR3 spans 17 residues. Germline CDR1 reads MNHNS; CDR2 reads SASEGT. The CDR3 reads CASSEISGGAFHNEQFF. The CDR3 DNA is TGTGCCAGCAGTGAAATAAGCGGGGGGGCCTTCCACAATGAGCAGTTCTTC.

The chain joins TRBV9 to TRBJ2-1, with 11 bases fitting TRBD1. The germline gives CDR1 SGDLS, CDR2 YYNGEE. The CDR3 consists of 16 residues. V was clipped by 4 bases and J by 2 bases; unmatched bases: 5. The CDR3 reads CASSRTGGLPYNEQFF. CDR3 sequence (DNA): TGTGCCAGCAGCAGGACAGGGGGCTTACCCTACAATGAGCAGTTCTTC.

The chain joins TRBV5-8 to TRBJ1-2; a weak D match, TRBD1 (6 bases). The ends were cut back, 4 bases at V and 7 bases at J, with 23 bases in the middle. The length of the CDR3 is 16 residues. Germline V gene data show CDR1 as SGHTS and CDR2 as YDEGEE. CDR3 nucleotides: TGTGCCAGCAGCAAGAAGGACAGACAAATAGGGGGTGGCTACACCTTC. This encodes CASSKKDRQIGGGYTF.

CDR3 protein: CASRGDSRANYGYTF. CDR3 nucleotide sequence: TGTGCCAGCAGGGGGGACAGTAGAGCTAACTATGGCTACACCTTC. This chain joins TRBV2 and TRBJ1-2; TRBD1 aligns across 7 bases. CDR3 length: 15 residues. J lost 0 bases, V lost 6 bases, and 7 bases had no gene match. In germline, CDR1 is SNHLY, CDR2 FYNNEI. The whole variable domain, remainder taken from reference TRBV2 and TRBJ1-2, is EPEVTQTPSHQVTQMGQEVILRCVPISNHLYFYWYRQILGQKVEFLVSFYNNEISEKSEIFDDQFSVERPDGSNFTLKIRSTKLEDSAMYFCASRGDSRANYGYTFGSGTRLTVV.

The chain uses TRBV2 and TRBJ2-7, with 7 bases lining up with TRBD1. This CDR3 is 13 amino acids long. Germline lookup yields CDR1 SNHLY and CDR2 FYNNEI. J gave up 1 base and V 6 bases, and 3 bases lay outside the gene matches. The CDR3 sequence: CASRGTDSYEQYF. Here the CDR3 DNA reads TGTGCCAGCAGAGGGACAGATTCCTACGAGCAGTACTTC.

This clone was seen just once. The rearrangement joins TRBV27 to TRBJ2-2; 13 nucleotides align to TRBD2. CDR3 size: 14 residues. V dropped 5 bases and J dropped 7; count of bases not matched to a gene: 1. CDR1 and CDR2 (germline): MNHEY, SMNVEV (reference sequence). The CDR3 nucleotides are TGTGCCAGCAGTGGACTAGCGGGGGACGGGGAGCTGTTTTTT. It specifies CASSGLAGDGELFF.

The rearrangement uses TRBV4-1 and TRBJ1-6; possible D gene TRBD1, 6 bases. Trimming shortened V by 4 bases and J by 7 bases, and 14 bases separated the two germline ends. CDR3 length: 15 amino acids. Germline CDR1 reads MGHRA; CDR2 reads YSYEKL. The CDR3 here is CASSLRTDGNSPLHF. The CDR3 region has the DNA TGCGCCAGCAGCCTAAGGACAGACGGCAATTCACCCCTCCACTTT.

The CDR3 nucleotides read TGTGCCAGCAGTATCCTAACCGGGACAGCTGATGGCTACACCTTC. Translating gives CASSILTGTADGYTF. V gene TRBV28 combines with J gene TRBJ1-2, with 7 bases that match TRBD1. The V gene's germline CDR1 is MDHEN and CDR2 SYDVKM. This CDR3 has 15 amino acids. Losses at the gene ends were 5 bases for V and 6 bases for J; bases not matched to a gene: 12.

V is TRBV4-1 and J is TRBJ2-3; TRBD2 aligns across 15 bases. CDR3 length equals 18 residues. The J segment lost 2 bases and the V segment lost 4 bases, leaving 7 bases of the junction unmatched. Per germline, CDR1 MGHRA and CDR2 YSYEKL. CDR3 in amino acids: CASSPSGLAGGVTDTQYF. CDR3 in DNA: TGCGCCAGCAGCCCATCAGGACTAGCGGGGGGGGTCACAGATACGCAGTATTTT.